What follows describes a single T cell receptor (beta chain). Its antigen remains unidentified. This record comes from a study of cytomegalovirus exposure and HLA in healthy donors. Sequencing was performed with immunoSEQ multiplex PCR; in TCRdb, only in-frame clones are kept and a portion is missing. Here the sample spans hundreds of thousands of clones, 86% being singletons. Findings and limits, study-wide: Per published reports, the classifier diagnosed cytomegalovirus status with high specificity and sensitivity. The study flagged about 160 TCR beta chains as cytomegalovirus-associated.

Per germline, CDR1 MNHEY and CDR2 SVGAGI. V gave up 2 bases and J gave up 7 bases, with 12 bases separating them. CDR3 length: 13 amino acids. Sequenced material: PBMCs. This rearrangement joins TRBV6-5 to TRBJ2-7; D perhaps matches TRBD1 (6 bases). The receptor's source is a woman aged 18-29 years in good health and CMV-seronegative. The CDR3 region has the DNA TGTGCCAGCAGTTACAATACAGGGCGAGAGCAGTACTTC. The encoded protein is CASSYNTGREQYF.